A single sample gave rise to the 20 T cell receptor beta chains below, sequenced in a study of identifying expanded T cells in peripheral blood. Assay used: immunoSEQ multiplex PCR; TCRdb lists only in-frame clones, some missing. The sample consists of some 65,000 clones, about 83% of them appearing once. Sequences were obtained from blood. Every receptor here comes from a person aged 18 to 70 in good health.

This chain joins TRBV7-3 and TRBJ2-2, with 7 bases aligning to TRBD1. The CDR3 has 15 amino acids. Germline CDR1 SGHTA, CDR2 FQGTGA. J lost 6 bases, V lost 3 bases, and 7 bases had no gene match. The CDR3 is CASSFWGRGSGELFF. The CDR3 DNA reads TGTGCCAGCAGCTTTTGGGGCAGGGGGTCCGGGGAGCTGTTTTTT.

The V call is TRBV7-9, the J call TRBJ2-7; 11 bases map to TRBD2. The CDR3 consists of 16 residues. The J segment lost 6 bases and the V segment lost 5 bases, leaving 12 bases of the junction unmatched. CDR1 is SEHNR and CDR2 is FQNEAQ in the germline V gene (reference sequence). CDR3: CASSPLGGLAASEQYF. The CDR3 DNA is TGTGCCAGCAGCCCCCTGGGGGGACTAGCGGCATCCGAGCAGTACTTC.

This CDR3 is CASSRDKGNEQFF. In DNA form, the CDR3 reads TGCGCCAGCAGCAGAGACAAGGGGAATGAGCAGTTCTTC. The chain carries TRBV5-1 and TRBJ2-1, with a possible D match to TRBD1 (5 bases). CDR1 and CDR2 (germline): SGHRS, YFSETQ. Trimming removed 4 bases at V and 7 bases at J, with 12 bases between. CDR3 length equals 13 residues.

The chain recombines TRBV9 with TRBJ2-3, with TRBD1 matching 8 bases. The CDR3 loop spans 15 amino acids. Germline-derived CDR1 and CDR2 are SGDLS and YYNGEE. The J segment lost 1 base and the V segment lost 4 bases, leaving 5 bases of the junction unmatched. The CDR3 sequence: CASSLGQGGTDTQYF. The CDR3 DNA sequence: TGTGCCAGCAGCCTCGGACAGGGCGGCACAGATACGCAGTATTTT.

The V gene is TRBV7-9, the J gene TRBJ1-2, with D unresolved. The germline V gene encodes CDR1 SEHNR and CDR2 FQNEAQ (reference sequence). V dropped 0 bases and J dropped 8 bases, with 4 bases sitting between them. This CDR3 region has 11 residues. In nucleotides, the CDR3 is TGTGCCAGCAGCTTAGCGGAGGGCTACACCTTC. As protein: CASSLAEGYTF.

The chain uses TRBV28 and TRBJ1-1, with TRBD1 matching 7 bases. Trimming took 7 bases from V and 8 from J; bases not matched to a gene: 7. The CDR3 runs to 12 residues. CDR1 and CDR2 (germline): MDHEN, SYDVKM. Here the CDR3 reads CASNSGQLEAFF. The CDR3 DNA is TGTGCCAGCAATTCGGGACAGCTAGAAGCTTTCTTT.

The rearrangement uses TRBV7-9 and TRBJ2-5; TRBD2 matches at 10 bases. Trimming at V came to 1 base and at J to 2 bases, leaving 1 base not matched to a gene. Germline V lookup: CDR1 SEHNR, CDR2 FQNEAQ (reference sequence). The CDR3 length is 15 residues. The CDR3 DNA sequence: TGTGCCAGCAGCTTAGTAGCGGGGGGACAAGAGACCCAGTACTTC. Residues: CASSLVAGGQETQYF.

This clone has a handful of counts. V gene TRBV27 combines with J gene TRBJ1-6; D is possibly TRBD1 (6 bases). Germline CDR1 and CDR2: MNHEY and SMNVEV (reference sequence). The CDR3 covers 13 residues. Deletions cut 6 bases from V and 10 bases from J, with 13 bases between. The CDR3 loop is CASRLDRLSPLHF. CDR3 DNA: TGTGCCAGCAGACTCGACAGGTTATCACCCCTCCACTTT.

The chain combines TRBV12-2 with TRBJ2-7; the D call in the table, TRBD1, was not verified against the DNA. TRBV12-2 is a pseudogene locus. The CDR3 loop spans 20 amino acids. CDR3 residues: CASRLTKTGRSWTEAYEQYF. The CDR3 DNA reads TGTGCAAGTCGCTTAACGAAGACAGGTCGTAGTTGGACCGAAGCCTACGAGCAGTACTTC.

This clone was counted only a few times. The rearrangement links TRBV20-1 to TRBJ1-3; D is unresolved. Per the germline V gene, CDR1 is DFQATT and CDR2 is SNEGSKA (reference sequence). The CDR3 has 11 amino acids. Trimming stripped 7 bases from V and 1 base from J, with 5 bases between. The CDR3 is CSVRSGNTIYF. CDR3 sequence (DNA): TGCAGTGTAAGGTCTGGAAACACCATATATTTT.

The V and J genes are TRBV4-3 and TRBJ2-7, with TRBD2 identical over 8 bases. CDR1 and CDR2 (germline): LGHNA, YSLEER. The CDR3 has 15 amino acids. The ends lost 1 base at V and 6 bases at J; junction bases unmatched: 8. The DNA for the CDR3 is TGCGCCAGCAGCCAAGCATCAGCGGGAGATCTCGAGCAGTACTTC. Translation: CASSQASAGDLEQYF.

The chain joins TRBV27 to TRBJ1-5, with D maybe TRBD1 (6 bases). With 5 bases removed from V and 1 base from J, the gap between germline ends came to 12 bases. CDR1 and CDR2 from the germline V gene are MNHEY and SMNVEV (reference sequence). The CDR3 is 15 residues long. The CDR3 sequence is CASSPWRGSNQPQHF. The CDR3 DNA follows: TGTGCCAGCAGTCCGTGGAGGGGGAGCAATCAGCCCCAGCATTTT.

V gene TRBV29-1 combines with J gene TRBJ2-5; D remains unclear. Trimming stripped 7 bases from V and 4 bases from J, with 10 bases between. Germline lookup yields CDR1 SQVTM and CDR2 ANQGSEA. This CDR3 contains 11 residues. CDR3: CSARWGETQYF. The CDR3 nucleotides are TGCAGCGCCCGGTGGGGAGAGACCCAGTACTTC.

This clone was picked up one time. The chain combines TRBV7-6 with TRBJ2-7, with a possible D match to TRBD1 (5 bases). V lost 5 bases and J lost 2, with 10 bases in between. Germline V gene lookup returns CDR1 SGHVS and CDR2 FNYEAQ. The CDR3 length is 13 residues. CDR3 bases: TGTGCCAGCAGCCCGAGACAGACCTACGAGCAGTACTTC. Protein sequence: CASSPRQTYEQYF.

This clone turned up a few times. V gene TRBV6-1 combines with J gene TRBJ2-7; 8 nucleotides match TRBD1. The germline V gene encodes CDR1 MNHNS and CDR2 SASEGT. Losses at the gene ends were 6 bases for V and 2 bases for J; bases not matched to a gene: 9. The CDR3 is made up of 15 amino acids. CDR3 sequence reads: CASRTSVTGAYEQYF. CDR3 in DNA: TGTGCCAGCAGAACCTCCGTGACAGGGGCCTACGAGCAGTACTTC.

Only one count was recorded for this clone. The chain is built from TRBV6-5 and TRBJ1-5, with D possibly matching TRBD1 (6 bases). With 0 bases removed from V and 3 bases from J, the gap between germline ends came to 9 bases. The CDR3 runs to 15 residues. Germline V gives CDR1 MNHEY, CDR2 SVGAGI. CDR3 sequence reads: CASSYSGGPNQPQHF. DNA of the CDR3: TGTGCCAGCAGTTACTCAGGGGGGCCCAATCAGCCCCAGCATTTT.

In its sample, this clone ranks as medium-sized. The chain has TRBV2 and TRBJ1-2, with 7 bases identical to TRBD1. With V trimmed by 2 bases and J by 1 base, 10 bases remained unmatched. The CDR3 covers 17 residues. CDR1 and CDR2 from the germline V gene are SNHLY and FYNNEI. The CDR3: CASSEWRDRVFNYGYTF. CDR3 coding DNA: TGTGCCAGCAGTGAATGGCGGGACAGAGTTTTTAACTATGGCTACACCTTC.

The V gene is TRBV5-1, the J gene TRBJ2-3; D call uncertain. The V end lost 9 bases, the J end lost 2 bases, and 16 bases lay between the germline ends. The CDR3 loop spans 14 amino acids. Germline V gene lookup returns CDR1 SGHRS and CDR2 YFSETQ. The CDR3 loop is CATSRTINTDTQYF. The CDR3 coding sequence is TGCGCCACTTCACGCACGATTAACACAGATACGCAGTATTTT.

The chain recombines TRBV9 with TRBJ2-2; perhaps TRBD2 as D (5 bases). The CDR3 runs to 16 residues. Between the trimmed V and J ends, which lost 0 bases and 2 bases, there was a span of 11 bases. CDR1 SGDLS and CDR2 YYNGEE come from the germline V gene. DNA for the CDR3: TGTGCCAGCAGCGTAGAATTGGCGGGTAACACCGGGGAGCTGTTTTTT. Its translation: CASSVELAGNTGELFF.

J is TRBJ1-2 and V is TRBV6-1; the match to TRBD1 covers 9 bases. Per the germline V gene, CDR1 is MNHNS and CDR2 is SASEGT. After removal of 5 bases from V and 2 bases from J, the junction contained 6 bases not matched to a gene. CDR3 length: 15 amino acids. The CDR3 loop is CASSLQTGGNYGYTF. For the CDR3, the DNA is TGTGCCAGCAGTCTCCAGACAGGGGGAAACTATGGCTACACCTTC.